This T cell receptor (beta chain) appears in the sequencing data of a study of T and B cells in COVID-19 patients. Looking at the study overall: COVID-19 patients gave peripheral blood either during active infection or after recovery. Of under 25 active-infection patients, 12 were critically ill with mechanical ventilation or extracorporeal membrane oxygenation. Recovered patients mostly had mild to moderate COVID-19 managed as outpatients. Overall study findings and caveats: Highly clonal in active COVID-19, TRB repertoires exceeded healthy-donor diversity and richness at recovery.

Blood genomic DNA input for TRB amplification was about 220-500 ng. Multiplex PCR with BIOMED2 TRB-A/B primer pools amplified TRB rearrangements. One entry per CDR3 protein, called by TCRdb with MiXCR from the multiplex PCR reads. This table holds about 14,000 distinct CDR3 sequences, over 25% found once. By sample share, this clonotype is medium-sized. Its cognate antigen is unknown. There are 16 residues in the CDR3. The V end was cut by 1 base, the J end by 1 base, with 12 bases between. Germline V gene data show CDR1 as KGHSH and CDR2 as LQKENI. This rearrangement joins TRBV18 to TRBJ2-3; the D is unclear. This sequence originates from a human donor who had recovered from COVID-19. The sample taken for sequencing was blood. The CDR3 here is CASSPLGEPRTDTQYF. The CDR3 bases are TGTGCCAGCTCACCACTAGGCGAACCCCGCACAGATACGCAGTATTTT.